This T cell receptor beta chain was found in a study of molecular identifiers for immune sequencing clone quantification. MiXCR, applied by TCRdb to the PCR reads, yields one record per CDR3 protein. The top ten clones hold about 0.9% of a sample with hundreds of thousands of distinct CDR3 sequences, 15% to 20% of them seen once. This clonotype was seen at least ten times. The receptor comes from a human donor in good health. Some libraries in this study had Jurkat cell RNA spiked in. The sequenced material came from naive CD8+ T cells from blood, with Jurkat cell RNA spiked in. Subset: FACS-sorted CD8+CD4-CCR7+CD45RA+ naive T cells.

CDR3 nucleotide sequence: TGTGCCAGCAAGGGGAGCCAGGGGTTAGATACGCAGTATTTT. Its protein product is CASKGSQGLDTQYF. This chain links TRBV6-1 with TRBJ2-3; D is possibly TRBD1 (6 bases). The germline V and J ends were trimmed by 7 bases and 5 bases, with 16 bases remaining between them. The CDR3 consists of 14 residues. Germline V gives CDR1 MNHNS, CDR2 SASEGT.